The T cell receptor (beta chain) under discussion was sequenced for a study of a mutant IDH1 vaccine in newly diagnosed glioma. A note on this clone: What it recognizes is unknown.

The time point: week 11, during vaccination. Mutant IDH1 20-mer peptide, at 300 ug, made up each vaccine dose, with topical imiquimod. Method: immunoSEQ multiplex PCR; TCRdb's copy keeps in-frame clones and lacks some. Of under 150,000 clones listed, 80% are singletons. V gave up 5 bases and J gave up 7 bases; unmatched junction bases: 3. Germline CDR1 and CDR2: SQVTM and ANQGSEA. The CDR3 length is 11 residues. The source was PBMCs, collected from a glioma patient whose treatment included an IDH1 peptide vaccine. J is TRBJ1-1 and V is TRBV29-1; 8 bases map to TRBD1. The TCR sequence derives from a man aged 40-49 years with glioma. The DNA for the CDR3 is TGCAGCGTTAGGGGGACAGGTGAAGCTTTCTTT. Its translation: CSVRGTGEAFF. The full variable domain, with the rest looked up from reference TRBV29-1 and TRBJ1-1, is SAVISQKPSRDICQRGTSLTIQCQVDSQVTMMFWYRQQPGQSLTLIATANQGSEATYESGFVIDKFPISRPNLTFSTLTVSNMSPEDSSIYLCSVRGTGEAFFGQGTRLTVV.